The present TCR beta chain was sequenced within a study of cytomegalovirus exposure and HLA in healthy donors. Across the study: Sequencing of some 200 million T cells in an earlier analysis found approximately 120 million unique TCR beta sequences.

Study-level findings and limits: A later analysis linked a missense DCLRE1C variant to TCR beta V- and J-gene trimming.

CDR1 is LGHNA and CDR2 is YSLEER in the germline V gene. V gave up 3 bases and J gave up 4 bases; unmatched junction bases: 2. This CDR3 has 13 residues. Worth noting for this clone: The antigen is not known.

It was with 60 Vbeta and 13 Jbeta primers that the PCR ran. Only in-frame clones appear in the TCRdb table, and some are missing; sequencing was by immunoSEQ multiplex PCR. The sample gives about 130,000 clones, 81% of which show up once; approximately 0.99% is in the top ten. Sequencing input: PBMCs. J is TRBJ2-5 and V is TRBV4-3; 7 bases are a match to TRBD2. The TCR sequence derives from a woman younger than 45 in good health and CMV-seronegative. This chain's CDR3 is CASSHSGSETQYF. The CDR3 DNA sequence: TGCGCCAGCAGCCATAGCGGGTCAGAGACCCAGTACTTC.